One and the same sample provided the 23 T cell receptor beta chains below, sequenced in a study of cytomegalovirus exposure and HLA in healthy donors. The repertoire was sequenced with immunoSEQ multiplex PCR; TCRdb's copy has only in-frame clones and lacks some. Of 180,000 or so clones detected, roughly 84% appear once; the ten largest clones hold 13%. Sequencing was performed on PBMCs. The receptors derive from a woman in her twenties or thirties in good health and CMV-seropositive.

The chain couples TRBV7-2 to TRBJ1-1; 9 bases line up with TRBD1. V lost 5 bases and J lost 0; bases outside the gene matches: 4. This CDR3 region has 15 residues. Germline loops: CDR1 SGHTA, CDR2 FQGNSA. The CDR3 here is CASSPRTGVNTEAFF. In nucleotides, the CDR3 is TGTGCCAGCAGCCCTAGGACAGGGGTGAACACTGAAGCTTTCTTT.

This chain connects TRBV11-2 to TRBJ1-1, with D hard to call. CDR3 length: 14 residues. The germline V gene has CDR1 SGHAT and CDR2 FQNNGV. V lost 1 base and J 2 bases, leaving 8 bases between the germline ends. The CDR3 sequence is CASSLVRLNTEAFF. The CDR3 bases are TGTGCCAGCAGCTTAGTCCGACTTAACACTGAAGCTTTCTTT.

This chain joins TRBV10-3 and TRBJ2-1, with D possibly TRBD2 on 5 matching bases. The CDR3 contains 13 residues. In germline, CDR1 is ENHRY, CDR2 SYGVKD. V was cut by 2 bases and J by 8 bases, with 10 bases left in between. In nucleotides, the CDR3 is TGTGCCATCAGTGAGACGGACTTCGATGAGCAGTTCTTC. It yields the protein CAISETDFDEQFF.

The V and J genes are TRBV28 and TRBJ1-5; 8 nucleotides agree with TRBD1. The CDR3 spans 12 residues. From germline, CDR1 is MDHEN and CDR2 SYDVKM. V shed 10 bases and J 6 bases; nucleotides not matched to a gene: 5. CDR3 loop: CATQQGGQPQHF. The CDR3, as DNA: TGTGCCACACAACAGGGGGGTCAGCCCCAGCATTTT. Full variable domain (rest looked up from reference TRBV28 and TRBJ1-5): DVKVTQSSRYLVKRTGEKVFLECVQDMDHENMFWYRQDPGLGLRLIYFSYDVKMKEKGDIPEGYSVSREKKERFSLILESASTNQTSMYLCATQQGGQPQHFGDGTRLSIL.

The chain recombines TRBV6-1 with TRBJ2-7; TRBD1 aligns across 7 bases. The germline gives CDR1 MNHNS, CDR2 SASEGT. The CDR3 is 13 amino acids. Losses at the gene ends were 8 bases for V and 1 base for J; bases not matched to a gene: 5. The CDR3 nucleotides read TGTGCCAGCGGTCAGGGGGAGTCCTACGAGCAGTACTTC. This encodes CASGQGESYEQYF.

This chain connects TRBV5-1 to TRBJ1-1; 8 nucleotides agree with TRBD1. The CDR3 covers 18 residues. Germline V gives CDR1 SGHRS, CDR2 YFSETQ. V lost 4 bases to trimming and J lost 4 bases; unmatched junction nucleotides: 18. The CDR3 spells CASSLSVSSDRESTEAFF. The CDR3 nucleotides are TGCGCCAGCAGCCTTTCCGTATCCTCGGACAGGGAGAGCACTGAAGCTTTCTTT. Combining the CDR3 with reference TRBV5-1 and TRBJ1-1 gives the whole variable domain KAGVTQTPRYLIKTRGQQVTLSCSPISGHRSVSWYQQTPGQGLQFLFEYFSETQRNKGNFPGRFSGRQFSNSRSEMNVSTLELGDSALYLCASSLSVSSDRESTEAFFGQGTRLTVV.

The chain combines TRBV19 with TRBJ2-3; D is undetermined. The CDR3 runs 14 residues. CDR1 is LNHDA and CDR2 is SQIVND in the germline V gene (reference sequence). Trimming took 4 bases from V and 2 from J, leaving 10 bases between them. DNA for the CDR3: TGTGCCAGTAGTAGGTCAAGAGTCACAGATACGCAGTATTTT. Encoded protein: CASSRSRVTDTQYF.

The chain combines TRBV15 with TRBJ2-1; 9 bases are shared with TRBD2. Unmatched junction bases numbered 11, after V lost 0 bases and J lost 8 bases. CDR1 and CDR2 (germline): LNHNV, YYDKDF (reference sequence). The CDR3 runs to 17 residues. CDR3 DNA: TGTGCCACCAGCAGAGAGGCTAGCGGGATCCGGGGGGATGAGCAGTTCTTC. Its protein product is CATSREASGIRGDEQFF.

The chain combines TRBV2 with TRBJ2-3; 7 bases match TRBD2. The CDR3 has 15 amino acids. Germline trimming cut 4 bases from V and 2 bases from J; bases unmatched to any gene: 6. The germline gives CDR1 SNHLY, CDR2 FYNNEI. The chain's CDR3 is CASSAERGPTDTQYF. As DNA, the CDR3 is TGTGCCAGCAGTGCTGAGCGGGGACCCACAGATACGCAGTATTTT.

CDR3 DNA: TGTGCCAGCAGCCAGCCCGGGACAGGGTTCGCAAAGACCCAGTACTTC. Its translation: CASSQPGTGFAKTQYF. V usage is TRBV11-2 and J usage is TRBJ2-5, with 9 bases that match TRBD1. The CDR3 is 16 residues long. The V gene end was trimmed by 5 bases and the J gene end by 6 bases; junction bases not matched to a gene: 13. Looked up from germline, CDR1 is SGHAT and CDR2 is FQNNGV.

CDR3 amino acids: CSVEEGAGRVGYTF. CDR3 coding DNA: TGCAGCGTTGAAGAAGGGGCAGGGCGCGTTGGCTACACCTTC. V is TRBV29-1 and J is TRBJ1-2; weak D call: TRBD1 (5 bases). CDR3 size: 14 residues. The germline CDR1 and CDR2 sequences are SQVTM and ANQGSEA. The germline V and J ends were trimmed by 0 bases and 7 bases, with 15 bases remaining between them.

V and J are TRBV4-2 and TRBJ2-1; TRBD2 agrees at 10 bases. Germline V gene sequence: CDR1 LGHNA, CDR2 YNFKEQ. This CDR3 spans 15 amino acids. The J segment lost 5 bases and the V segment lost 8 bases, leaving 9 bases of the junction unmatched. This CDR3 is CASGQGTSDNNEQFF. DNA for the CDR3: TGTGCCAGCGGACAAGGGACTAGCGATAACAATGAGCAGTTCTTC.

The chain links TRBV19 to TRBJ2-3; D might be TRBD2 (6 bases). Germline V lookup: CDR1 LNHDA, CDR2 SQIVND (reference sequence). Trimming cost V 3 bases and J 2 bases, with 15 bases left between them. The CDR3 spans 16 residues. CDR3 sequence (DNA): TGTGCCAGTAGTATCAGGAGGGGACTCCTCACAGATACGCAGTATTTT. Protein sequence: CASSIRRGLLTDTQYF.

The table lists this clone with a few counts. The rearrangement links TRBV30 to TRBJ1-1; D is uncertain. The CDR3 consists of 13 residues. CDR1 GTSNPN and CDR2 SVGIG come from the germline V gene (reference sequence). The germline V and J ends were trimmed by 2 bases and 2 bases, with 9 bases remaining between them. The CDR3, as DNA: TGTGCCTGGAGTTACAGAGACAACACTGAAGCTTTCTTT. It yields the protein CAWSYRDNTEAFF.

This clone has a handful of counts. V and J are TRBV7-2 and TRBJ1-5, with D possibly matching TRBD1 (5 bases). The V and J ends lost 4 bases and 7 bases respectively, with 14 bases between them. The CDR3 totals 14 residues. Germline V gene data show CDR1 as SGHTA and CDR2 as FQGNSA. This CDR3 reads CASSSSGLGQPQHF. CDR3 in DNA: TGTGCCAGCAGCTCATCAGGGTTGGGACAGCCCCAGCATTTT.

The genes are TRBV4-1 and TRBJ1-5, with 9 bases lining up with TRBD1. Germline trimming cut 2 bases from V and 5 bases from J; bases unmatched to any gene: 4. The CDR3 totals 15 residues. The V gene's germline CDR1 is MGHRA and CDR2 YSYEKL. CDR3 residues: CASSQMGQGHQPQHF. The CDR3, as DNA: TGCGCCAGCAGCCAAATGGGACAGGGCCATCAGCCCCAGCATTTT.

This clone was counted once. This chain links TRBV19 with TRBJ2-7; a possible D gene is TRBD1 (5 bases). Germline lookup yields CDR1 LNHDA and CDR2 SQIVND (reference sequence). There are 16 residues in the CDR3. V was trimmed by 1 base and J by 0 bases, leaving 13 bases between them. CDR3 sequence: CASSIVGPDSSYEQYF. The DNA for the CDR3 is TGTGCCAGTAGTATAGTAGGCCCCGACAGCTCCTACGAGCAGTACTTC. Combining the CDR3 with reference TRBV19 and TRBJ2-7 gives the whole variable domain DGGITQSPKYLFRKEGQNVTLSCEQNLNHDAMYWYRQDPGQGLRLIYYSQIVNDFQKGDIAEGYSVSREKKESFPLTVTSAQKNPTAFYLCASSIVGPDSSYEQYFGPGTRLTVT.

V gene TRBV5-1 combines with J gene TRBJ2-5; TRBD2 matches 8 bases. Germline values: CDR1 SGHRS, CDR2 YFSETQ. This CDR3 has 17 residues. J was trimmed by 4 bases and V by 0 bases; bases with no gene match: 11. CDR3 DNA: TGCGCCAGCAGCTTGGGACTAGCGCACGGCAATGGAGAGACCCAGTACTTC. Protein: CASSLGLAHGNGETQYF. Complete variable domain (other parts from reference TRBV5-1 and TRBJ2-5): KAGVTQTPRYLIKTRGQQVTLSCSPISGHRSVSWYQQTPGQGLQFLFEYFSETQRNKGNFPGRFSGRQFSNSRSEMNVSTLELGDSALYLCASSLGLAHGNGETQYFGPGTRLLVL.

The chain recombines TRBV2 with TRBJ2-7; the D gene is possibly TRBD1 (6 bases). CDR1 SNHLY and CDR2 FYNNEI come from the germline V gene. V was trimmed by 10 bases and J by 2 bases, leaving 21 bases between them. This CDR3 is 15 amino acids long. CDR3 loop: CATSSGDPPTYEQYF. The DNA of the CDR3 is TGTGCCACATCCTCAGGGGACCCTCCTACCTACGAGCAGTACTTC.

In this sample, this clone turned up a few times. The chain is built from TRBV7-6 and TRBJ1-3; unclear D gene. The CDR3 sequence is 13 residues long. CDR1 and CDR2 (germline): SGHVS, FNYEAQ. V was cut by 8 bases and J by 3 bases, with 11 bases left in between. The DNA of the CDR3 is TGTGCCAGCGGAGACGGTCGTGGAAACACCATATATTTT. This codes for CASGDGRGNTIYF.

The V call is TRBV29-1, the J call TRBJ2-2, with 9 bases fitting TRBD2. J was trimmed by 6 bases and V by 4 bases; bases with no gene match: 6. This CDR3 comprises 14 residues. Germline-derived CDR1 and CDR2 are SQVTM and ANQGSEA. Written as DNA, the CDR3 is TGCAGCGTTGGGTTAGCGGGAGTCGCCGGGGAGCTGTTTTTT. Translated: CSVGLAGVAGELFF.

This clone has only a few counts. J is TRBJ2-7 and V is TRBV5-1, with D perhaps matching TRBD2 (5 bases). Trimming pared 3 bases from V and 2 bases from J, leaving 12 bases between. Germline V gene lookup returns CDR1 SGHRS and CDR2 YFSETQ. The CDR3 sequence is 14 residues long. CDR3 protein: CASSSYDGTYEQYF. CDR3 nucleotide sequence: TGCGCCAGCAGCTCCTACGACGGGACCTACGAGCAGTACTTC.

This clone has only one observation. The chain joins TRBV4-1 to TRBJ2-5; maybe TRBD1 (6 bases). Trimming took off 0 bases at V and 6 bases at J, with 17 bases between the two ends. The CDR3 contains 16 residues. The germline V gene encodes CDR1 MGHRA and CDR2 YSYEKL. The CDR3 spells CASSQESTAQGKTQYF. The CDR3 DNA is TGCGCCAGCAGCCAAGAATCAACCGCACAGGGCAAGACCCAGTACTTC.